The 18 T cell receptor beta chains listed next were all sequenced from one sample in a study of T cells after yellow fever vaccination. Each CDR3 protein is one row after TCRdb ran MiXCR on the 5' RACE reads. The top ten clones hold over 12% of a sample with 550,000 to 750,000 distinct CDR3 sequences, roughly 14% of them seen once. The sequencing here drew on PBMCs, taken on the day of the yellow fever booster vaccination. These receptor sequences come from a man aged 25 to 40 who received the YFV17D yellow fever vaccine.

This clonotype was observed a few times. V and J are TRBV18 and TRBJ2-4; 8 bases are shared with TRBD1. CDR3 size: 14 residues. In germline, CDR1 is KGHSH, CDR2 LQKENI. After removal of 2 bases from V and 9 bases from J, the junction contained 6 bases not matched to a gene. In nucleotides, the CDR3 is TGTGCCAGCTCACCAAGGGGACAGGACCCCATTCAGTACTTC. Protein: CASSPRGQDPIQYF.

Only a few counts were recorded for this clonotype. This sequence joins TRBV21-1 and TRBJ2-4; the D segment call TRBD2 is taken from the table without a DNA check. TRBV21-1 represents a pseudogene. CDR3 size: 15 residues. The CDR3 sequence: CASSISGIGKNIQYF. DNA for the CDR3: TGTGCCAGCAGCATTAGCGGGATCGGCAAAAACATTCAGTACTTC.

This chain links TRBV29-1 with TRBJ2-7, with a possible D match to TRBD1 (6 bases). The CDR3 has 11 amino acids. Germline CDR1 reads SQVTM; CDR2 reads ANQGSEA. Trimming took 6 bases from V and 5 from J, leaving 11 bases between them. CDR3 nucleotides: TGCAGCGTCCACAGGGCCGACGAGCAGTACTTC. It encodes CSVHRADEQYF.

This clonotype has only a few counts. The chain carries TRBV3-1 and TRBJ2-1; D is unresolved. Germline-derived CDR1 and CDR2 are LGHDT and YNNKEL (reference sequence). The CDR3 loop spans 14 amino acids. The V end lost 2 bases, the J end lost 4 bases, and 9 bases lay between the germline ends. CDR3 protein: CASSQTPTYNEQFF. The DNA for the CDR3 is TGTGCCAGCAGCCAAACGCCCACTTACAATGAGCAGTTCTTC.

This rearrangement joins TRBV20-1 to TRBJ1-4; D is uncertain. V lost 6 bases and J lost 0, with 8 bases in between. The CDR3 covers 13 residues. Germline V lookup: CDR1 DFQATT, CDR2 SNEGSKA (reference sequence). CDR3 bases: TGCAGTGCGTCAGTTGCAACTAATGAAAAACTGTTTTTT. Protein product: CSASVATNEKLFF.

The table lists this clonotype with many counts. Here the CDR3 reads CASSLYKDTQYF. The CDR3 nucleotides are TGTGCCAGCAGCTTATATAAGGATACGCAGTATTTT. The V call is TRBV13, the J call TRBJ2-3; D uncertain. Germline values: CDR1 PRHDT, CDR2 FYEKMQ (reference sequence). The CDR3 has 12 residues. V dropped 2 bases and J dropped 6 bases, with 6 bases sitting between them.

There are many counts of this clonotype. The V call is TRBV20-1, the J call TRBJ2-7; D is undetermined. The V end was cut by 0 bases, the J end by 7 bases, with 7 bases between. Germline CDR1 DFQATT, CDR2 SNEGSKA (reference sequence). The CDR3 contains 11 residues. Here the CDR3 reads CSARDGREQYF. CDR3 DNA sequence: TGCAGTGCTAGAGATGGTCGGGAGCAGTACTTC.

This clonotype was detected a few times. This chain joins TRBV7-3 and TRBJ2-5, with 11 bases identical to TRBD2. Germline-derived CDR1 and CDR2 are SGHTA and FQGTGA. This CDR3 region has 14 residues. V trimming: 0 bases; J trimming: 8 bases; junction bases outside the gene matches: 2. The CDR3, as DNA: TGTGCCAGCAGCTTAACGGGACTAGCGGACACCCAGTACTTC. Translation: CASSLTGLADTQYF.

This clonotype was seen only a few times. This chain uses TRBV15 with TRBJ2-2; TRBD2 might be the D (7 bases). CDR1 LNHNV and CDR2 YYDKDF come from the germline V gene (reference sequence). CDR3 length: 17 residues. Trimming pared 0 bases from V and 7 bases from J, leaving 18 bases between. In DNA, the CDR3 is TGTGCCACCAGCAGAGATCGGGGGGCTGGGAAGGTCGGGGAGCTGTTTTTT. Translated, it gives CATSRDRGAGKVGELFF.

This chain links TRBV12-3 or TRBV12-4 with TRBJ2-7; 8 nucleotides align to TRBD2. The CDR3 is made up of 15 amino acids. V lost 1 base to trimming and J lost 0 bases; unmatched junction nucleotides: 2. CDR3 sequence: CASSLGLATSYEQYF. The DNA for the CDR3 is TGTGCCAGCAGTTTAGGACTAGCGACCTCCTACGAGCAGTACTTC.

This clonotype was seen many times. The J gene is TRBJ1-1, the V gene TRBV12-3 or TRBV12-4, with TRBD1 as a possible D gene (5 bases). The CDR3 consists of 14 residues. Trimming took 1 base from V and 3 from J, leaving 9 bases between them. The CDR3 protein is CASSLGRGDTEAFF. Written as DNA, the CDR3 is TGTGCCAGCAGTTTAGGACGAGGGGACACTGAAGCTTTCTTT.

This clonotype was detected many times. This chain links TRBV14 with TRBJ2-7; D is unclear. Germline lookup yields CDR1 SGHDN and CDR2 FVKESK. The CDR3 contains 12 residues. V was clipped by 2 bases and J by 3 bases, with 5 bases between them. CDR3 in amino acids: CASSQLGYEQYF. The CDR3, as DNA: TGTGCCAGCAGCCAACTCGGCTACGAGCAGTACTTC.

The V gene is TRBV7-8, the J gene TRBJ2-3; TRBD1 agrees at 9 bases. The germline gives CDR1 SGHVS, CDR2 FQNEAQ. The CDR3 runs to 16 residues. Trimming at V came to 4 bases and at J to 2 bases, leaving 7 bases not matched to a gene. The CDR3 nucleotides are TGTGCCAGCAGCTCCGGACAGGGGATCGCCACAGATACGCAGTATTTT. Protein sequence: CASSSGQGIATDTQYF. Full variable domain (rest looked up from reference TRBV7-8 and TRBJ2-3): GAGVSQSPRYKVAKRGQDVALRCDPISGHVSLFWYQQALGQGPEFLTYFQNEAQLDKSGLPSDRFFAERPEGSVSTLKIQRTQQEDSAVYLCASSSGQGIATDTQYFGPGTRLTVL.

At least ten counts were recorded for this clonotype. The chain has TRBV10-3 and TRBJ2-5; no definite D call. Germline V gives CDR1 ENHRY, CDR2 SYGVKD. CDR3 length: 11 amino acids. V lost 4 bases, J lost 2 bases, and 2 bases lay in between. DNA of the CDR3: TGTGCCATCAGTGCACAAGAGACCCAGTACTTC. It encodes CAISAQETQYF.

The V and J genes are TRBV4-3 and TRBJ2-7; 11 bases are a match to TRBD2. The CDR3 extends over 15 amino acids. With V trimmed by 2 bases and J by 6 bases, 6 bases remained unmatched. Germline-derived CDR1 and CDR2 are LGHNA and YSLEER. DNA of the CDR3: TGCGCCAGCAGCCAATTACTAGCGGGAGAGGGCGAGCAGTACTTC. Its translation: CASSQLLAGEGEQYF.

The V and J genes are TRBV7-2 and TRBJ1-2, with D unclear. CDR1 is SGHTA, CDR2 FQGNSA, per germline. The CDR3 covers 13 residues. The V gene lost 4 bases and the J gene lost 8 bases, with 14 bases spanning the gap. The CDR3 loop is CASSSNESGGYTF. In DNA, the CDR3 is TGTGCCAGCAGCTCCAACGAGTCGGGGGGCTACACCTTC.

The table lists this clonotype with many counts. V usage is TRBV11-2 and J usage is TRBJ2-5, with 8 bases that match TRBD1. The CDR3 has 13 residues. Unmatched junction bases numbered 4, after V lost 5 bases and J lost 5 bases. The germline V gene has CDR1 SGHAT and CDR2 FQNNGV. CDR3 bases: TGTGCCAGCAGCATGGACAGGGTGGAGACCCAGTACTTC. Amino acid sequence: CASSMDRVETQYF.

The J gene is TRBJ1-2, the V gene TRBV29-1; no clear D gene. V gave up 3 bases and J gave up 8 bases, with 4 bases separating them. The CDR3 spans 9 residues. Per germline, CDR1 SQVTM and CDR2 ANQGSEA. DNA for the CDR3: TGCAGCGTTGAGGGGGGCTACACCTTC. Translated, it gives CSVEGGYTF.